A single sample is the source of the 21 T cell receptor beta chains below, sequenced in a study of cytotoxic CD8 clonotypes in ibrutinib-treated CLL. Produced via immunoSEQ multiplex PCR; TCRdb's table is partial and in-frame only. The sample has some 47,000 clones; 57% are singletons. The sample was PBMCs, taken after 24 months of ibrutinib treatment. Source of these receptors: a human donor with chronic lymphocytic leukemia.

This clone was seen repeatedly, ten times or more. The J gene is TRBJ1-1, the V gene TRBV10-3; D perhaps matches TRBD1 (5 bases). Trimming pared 2 bases from V and 1 base from J, leaving 8 bases between. The CDR3 covers 14 residues. In germline, CDR1 is ENHRY, CDR2 SYGVKD. The CDR3 region has the DNA TGTGCCATCAGTGAGCCCGGGGGGAACACTGAAGCTTTCTTT. It is translated as CAISEPGGNTEAFF.

The sample holds a few counts of this clone. The rearrangement links TRBV29-1 to TRBJ1-5, with a tentative D call TRBD1 (5 bases). Trimming stripped 1 base from V and 5 bases from J, with 9 bases between. Germline CDR1 SQVTM, CDR2 ANQGSEA. The CDR3 runs to 13 residues. The CDR3, as DNA: TGCAGCGTTGAAGTCGGGGGGGATCAGCCCCAGCATTTT. Amino acid sequence: CSVEVGGDQPQHF.

This clone was observed a few times. The chain couples TRBV9 to TRBJ1-3, with D perhaps matching TRBD1 (5 bases). This CDR3 comprises 16 residues. Germline V lookup: CDR1 SGDLS, CDR2 YYNGEE. V was trimmed by 3 bases and J by 0 bases, leaving 13 bases between them. This CDR3 reads CASSADTRGSGNTIYF. The CDR3, as DNA: TGTGCCAGCAGCGCGGACACCCGGGGCTCTGGAAACACCATATATTTT.

The rearrangement links TRBV6-1 to TRBJ1-2; a weak D match, TRBD1 (5 bases). CDR1 is MNHNS and CDR2 is SASEGT in the germline V gene. The V and J ends lost 3 bases and 3 bases respectively, with 11 bases between them. The CDR3 runs 14 residues. The CDR3 here is CASSDDRRDYGYTF. The CDR3 coding sequence is TGTGCCAGCAGTGATGATCGCAGGGACTATGGCTACACCTTC.

V gene TRBV1 combines with J gene TRBJ1-5; TRBD1 is taken as the D call from the table, unchecked against the DNA. TRBV1 is tagged as a pseudogene. The CDR3 runs 17 residues. CDR3 in amino acids: CTSSQGRQFEVNQPQHF. CDR3 bases: TGCACCAGCAGCCAGGGCAGACAGTTTGAGGTAAATCAGCCCCAGCATTTT.

The chain employs TRBV6-5 and TRBJ2-7, with TRBD1 identical over 10 bases. The junction had 6 bases not matched to a gene; V was cut back by 6 bases and J by 1 base. Germline assignment: CDR1 MNHEY and CDR2 SVGAGI. The CDR3 consists of 15 residues. In DNA form, the CDR3 reads TGTGCCAGCAGCTACCGGGACAGGGGTTCCTACGAGCAGTACTTC. This translates into CASSYRDRGSYEQYF.

Ten or more counts support this clone. The chain carries TRBV9 and TRBJ1-6; 7 positions match TRBD1. CDR3 length: 16 residues. Germline V gene lookup returns CDR1 SGDLS and CDR2 YYNGEE. J lost 2 bases, V lost 4 bases, and 6 bases had no gene match. The CDR3 is CASSTRDSPYNSPLHF. The CDR3 bases are TGTGCCAGCAGCACCAGGGACAGCCCCTATAATTCACCCCTCCACTTT. The whole variable domain, remainder taken from reference TRBV9 and TRBJ1-6, is DSGVTQTPKHLITATGQRVTLRCSPRSGDLSVYWYQQSLDQGLQFLIQYYNGEERAKGNILERFSAQQFPDLHSELNLSSLELGDSALYFCASSTRDSPYNSPLHFGNGTRLTVT.

The rearrangement uses TRBV6-5 and TRBJ2-1; a possible D gene is TRBD1 (7 bases). This CDR3 spans 14 amino acids. Deletions cut 2 bases from V and 7 bases from J, with 12 bases between. From germline, CDR1 is MNHEY and CDR2 SVGAGI. Here the CDR3 DNA reads TGTGCCAGCAGTTACCCGGCAGGGGGGAATGAGCAGTTCTTC. The encoded protein is CASSYPAGGNEQFF.

The V gene is TRBV5-5, the J gene TRBJ1-2; 11 bases align to TRBD1. Germline values: CDR1 SGHKS, CDR2 YYEKEE (reference sequence). V lost 4 bases and J lost 6; bases outside the gene matches: 2. The CDR3 spans 13 residues. The CDR3 protein is CASSTGQGDGYTF. The CDR3 region has the DNA TGTGCCAGCAGCACGGGACAGGGGGATGGCTACACCTTC.

This clone has more than one count but fewer than ten. The V gene is TRBV5-1, the J gene TRBJ2-1; D unresolved. This CDR3 spans 16 amino acids. In germline, CDR1 is SGHRS, CDR2 YFSETQ. V lost 2 bases, J lost 1 base, and 13 bases lay in between. CDR3 sequence reads: CASSLLGSISYNEQFF. The CDR3 region has the DNA TGCGCCAGCAGCTTACTGGGTAGCATATCCTACAATGAGCAGTTCTTC.

DNA of the CDR3: TGTGCCAGTAGCGTGTCCGGGACAGGATTGAATGAGCAGTTCTTC. This encodes CASSVSGTGLNEQFF. The gene calls are TRBV19 and TRBJ2-1, with 8 bases aligning to TRBD1. Germline CDR1 is LNHDA and CDR2 is SQIVND (reference sequence). The CDR3 contains 15 residues. After removal of 6 bases from V and 7 bases from J, the junction contained 11 bases not matched to a gene.

The CDR3 reads CASSLGPEYWLQPQHF. CDR3 sequence (DNA): TGCGCCAGCAGCTTGGGGCCCGAATACTGGCTTCAGCCCCAGCATTTT. J is TRBJ1-5 and V is TRBV5-1; the D is unclear. V was pared by 0 bases and J by 6 bases, with 16 bases between. Germline values: CDR1 SGHRS, CDR2 YFSETQ. The CDR3 covers 16 residues.

This clone showed up just once. The gene calls are TRBV2 and TRBJ1-5; the match to TRBD1 covers 7 bases. This CDR3 is built from 16 residues. The ends lost 4 bases at V and 2 bases at J; junction bases unmatched: 8. Germline CDR1 reads SNHLY; CDR2 reads FYNNEI. DNA for the CDR3: TGTGCCAGCAGTGCTCCAGGGGGGATTGGCAATCAGCCCCAGCATTTT. Its protein product is CASSAPGGIGNQPQHF.

This chain connects TRBV7-9 to TRBJ1-4, with D possibly matching TRBD1 (6 bases). Germline CDR1 SEHNR, CDR2 FQNEAQ (reference sequence). V lost 5 bases to trimming and J lost 11 bases, with 15 bases between them. This CDR3 has 13 amino acids. Here the CDR3 reads CASSPTHRDKLFF. Here the CDR3 DNA reads TGTGCCAGCAGCCCAACACACAGGGACAAACTGTTTTTT.

This chain uses TRBV7-8 with TRBJ2-7; D is undetermined. With 1 base removed from V and 6 bases from J, the gap between germline ends came to 7 bases. The germline gives CDR1 SGHVS, CDR2 FQNEAQ. There are 12 residues in the CDR3. As DNA, the CDR3 is TGTGCCAGCAGCTTAGATTGGGGCGAGCAGTACTTC. It translates to CASSLDWGEQYF.

This clone was found a few times. The gene calls are TRBV6-5 and TRBJ1-5; 7 nucleotides line up with TRBD1. CDR3 length: 14 residues. Germline CDR1 MNHEY, CDR2 SVGAGI. Losses at the gene ends were 5 bases for V and 4 bases for J; bases not matched to a gene: 5. This chain's CDR3 is CASSRQGANQPQHF. The CDR3 nucleotides are TGTGCCAGCAGTAGACAGGGAGCGAATCAGCCCCAGCATTTT.

This sequence joins TRBV5-1 and TRBJ2-7; no reliable D call. V was pared by 0 bases and J by 7 bases, with 17 bases between. This CDR3 comprises 15 residues. CDR1 SGHRS and CDR2 YFSETQ come from the germline V gene. CDR3 sequence (DNA): TGCGCCAGCAGCTTGGAACTTGGACCCCTCGGAGAGCAGTACTTC. It yields the protein CASSLELGPLGEQYF.

Here the CDR3 DNA reads TGTGCCAGCAGCCCCGGGGGCCTATCACCCCTCCACTTT. Protein product: CASSPGGLSPLHF. The rearrangement links TRBV7-9 to TRBJ1-6, with D possibly TRBD1 on 6 matching bases. Trimming took 5 bases from V and 10 from J, leaving 12 bases between them. Germline V gene data show CDR1 as SEHNR and CDR2 as FQNEAQ (reference sequence). CDR3 length equals 13 residues.

The chain links TRBV12-5 to TRBJ2-7, with 8 positions matching TRBD1. The CDR3 contains 14 residues. V lost 6 bases to trimming and J lost 5 bases; unmatched junction nucleotides: 9. Germline CDR1 is LGHNT and CDR2 is FRNRAP. The CDR3 region has the DNA TGTGCTAGTGGCACCCGGACAGGGCGGGACGAGCAGTACTTC. Its protein is CASGTRTGRDEQYF.

This clone was observed a few times. The chain couples TRBV29-1 to TRBJ2-1; 8 bases are shared with TRBD2. Germline trimming cut 3 bases from V and 9 bases from J; bases unmatched to any gene: 16. Germline CDR1 and CDR2: SQVTM and ANQGSEA. The CDR3 contains 16 residues. The CDR3 spells CSVEATPAGAGGEQFF. The CDR3 DNA reads as TGCAGCGTTGAGGCGACTCCAGCGGGGGCCGGGGGTGAGCAGTTCTTC.

Here the CDR3 reads CSVGGGQEDIQYF. DNA for the CDR3: TGCAGCGTTGGGGGGGGCCAGGAGGACATTCAGTACTTC. The V call is TRBV29-1, the J call TRBJ2-4, with D possibly matching TRBD2 (7 bases). The CDR3 is 13 amino acids. CDR1 is SQVTM, CDR2 ANQGSEA, per germline. With 4 bases removed from V and 8 bases from J, the gap between germline ends came to 15 bases.